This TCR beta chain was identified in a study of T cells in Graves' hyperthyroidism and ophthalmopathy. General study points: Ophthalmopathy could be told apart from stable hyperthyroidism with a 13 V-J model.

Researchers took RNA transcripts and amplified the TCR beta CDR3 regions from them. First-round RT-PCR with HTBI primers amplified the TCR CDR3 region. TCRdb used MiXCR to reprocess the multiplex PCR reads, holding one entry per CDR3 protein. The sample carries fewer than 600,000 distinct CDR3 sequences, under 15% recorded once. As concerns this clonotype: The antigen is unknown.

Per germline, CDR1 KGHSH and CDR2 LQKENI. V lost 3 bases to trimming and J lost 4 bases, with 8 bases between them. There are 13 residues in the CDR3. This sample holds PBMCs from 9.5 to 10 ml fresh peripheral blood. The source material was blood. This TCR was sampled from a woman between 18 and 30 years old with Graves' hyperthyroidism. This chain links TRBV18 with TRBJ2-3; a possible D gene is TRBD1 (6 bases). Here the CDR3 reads CASSPGAADTQYF. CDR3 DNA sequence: TGTGCCAGCTCACCGGGGGCGGCAGATACGCAGTATTTT. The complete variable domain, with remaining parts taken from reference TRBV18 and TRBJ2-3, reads NAGVMQNPRHLVRRRGQEARLRCSPMKGHSHVYWYRQLPEEGLKFMVYLQKENIIDESGMPKERFSAEFPKEGPSILRIQQVVRGDSAAYFCASSPGAADTQYFGPGTRLTVL.